This T cell receptor beta chain originates from a study of T cell responses to AZD1222 COVID-19 vaccine. Generated by immunoSEQ multiplex PCR, the TCRdb table keeps only in-frame clones and is missing some. The table shows around 150,000 clones, with under 95% occurring only once. Germline V lookup: CDR1 MDHEN, CDR2 SYDVKM. Trimming pared 2 bases from V and 0 bases from J, leaving 5 bases between. The CDR3 sequence is 15 residues long. This chain connects TRBV28 to TRBJ1-6; D is uncertain. This specimen was peripheral blood, taken on day 0 of AZD1222 vaccination. This receptor was identified in an adult in good health. The DNA for the CDR3 is TGTGCCAGCAGTTTAATCGGCTCCTATAATTCACCCCTCCACTTT. Translating it yields CASSLIGSYNSPLHF.